This TCR beta chain stems from a study of control samples from healthy donors and cancer patients. Sequencing used immunoSEQ multiplex PCR; TCRdb keeps in-frame clones, though not all of them. Here the sample spans tens of thousands of clones, approximately 94% being singletons. The source of this sequence is a woman in her 40s with lung cancer. Specimen: PBMCs.

The CDR3 reads CASSLPQRGGRGEKLFF. The CDR3 DNA sequence: TGTGCCAGCAGCTTACCCCAACGCGGGGGGCGGGGAGAAAAACTGTTTTTT. The J gene is TRBJ1-4, the V gene TRBV7-9; D perhaps matches TRBD1 (6 bases). Trimming removed 2 bases from V and 8 bases from J, with 21 bases in between. This CDR3 has 17 residues. Looked up from germline, CDR1 is SEHNR and CDR2 is FQNEAQ (reference sequence).